This T cell receptor beta chain stems from a study of T cells in Graves' hyperthyroidism and ophthalmopathy. The TCR beta CDR3 regions underwent amplification using RNA transcripts as the source. Using the HTBI primer set, a first-round RT-PCR was run on the TCR CDR3. MiXCR, applied by TCRdb to the multiplex PCR reads, yields one record per CDR3 protein. In the table there are some 510,000 distinct CDR3 sequences, less than 25% of which are singletons. This clonotype was observed at least ten times. Hyperthyroidism of Graves' type that showed no ophthalmopathy progression within 18 months was stable. The diagnoses drew upon clinical symptoms, serum thyroxine and TRAb, thyroid ultrasound and orbital computed tomography. An approximately 10 ml volume of fresh peripheral blood provided the PBMCs. This CDR3 comprises 14 residues. Germline CDR1 SQVTM, CDR2 ANQGSEA. The V gene lost 4 bases and the J gene lost 3 bases, with 13 bases spanning the gap.

The chain carries TRBV29-1 and TRBJ1-5; tentative D call: TRBD1 (5 bases). This TCR was sampled from a young man with Graves' hyperthyroidism. The source material was blood. The CDR3 here is CSVVVDNLNQPQHF. DNA of the CDR3: TGCAGCGTTGTGGTGGACAACCTCAATCAGCCCCAGCATTTT.